This T cell receptor beta chain was sequenced for a study of beta chain features in type 1 diabetes. Study details: Regarding age, gender and cell yields, patients proved similar to healthy donors.

Germline V CDR1 and CDR2: ENHRY, SYGVKD. The V and J ends lost 2 bases and 6 bases respectively, with 5 bases between them. The CDR3 runs to 12 residues. Central memory, naive, regulatory and stem cell-like memory CD4+ cells were sorted by CD45RO/CCR7/CD25/CD127/CD95/CD27. Each population that was sorted was more than 98% pure. Expressed TCRB transcripts were sequenced because the entire RNA isolate underwent reverse transcription. TCRdb keeps only in-frame clones here, not all; method: immunoSEQ multiplex PCR. This sample has 300,000 to 350,000 clones, with around 8% found just once. This clone was picked up many times.

The receptor comes from a young woman in good health. The sequenced material came from central memory CD4+ T cells from blood. The chain has TRBV10-3 and TRBJ2-1, with D possibly TRBD2 on 5 matching bases. CDR3 in amino acids: CAISEAGNEQFF. CDR3 nucleotide sequence: TGTGCCATCAGTGAGGCGGGCAATGAGCAGTTCTTC.